The 14 T cell receptor beta chains presented below share a single source sample, sequenced in a study of kidney transplant recipient with SARS-CoV-2 infection. TCRdb re-called the reads through MiXCR, storing one row per CDR3 protein. The sample lists 200,000 to 300,000 distinct CDR3 sequences; 29% were seen once. The sequencing here drew on a blood sample, taken at baseline and on day 111 from a kidney transplant recipient. Receptor source: a young adult male patient who had COVID-19 and was a kidney transplant recipient. The graft donor may account for some of the T cells.

This clonotype has a count of ten or more. The rearrangement uses TRBV7-8 and TRBJ1-2; no reliable D call. With 5 bases removed from V and 4 bases from J, the gap between germline ends came to 23 bases. CDR3 length: 17 amino acids. Looked up from germline, CDR1 is SGHVS and CDR2 is FQNEAQ. As DNA, the CDR3 is TGTGCCAGCAGCATTATTGGGTTTACCCGAAAGACCTATGGCTACACCTTC. It translates to CASSIIGFTRKTYGYTF.

Points on this clonotype: Given a much more abundant clone one base away, this may be a read error. The CDR3 spells CASSLDRPGEKLLF. CDR3 DNA sequence: TGCGCCAGCAGCTTGGACAGGCCGGGGGAAAAACTGCTTTTT. The chain has TRBV5-1 and TRBJ1-4; a possible D gene is TRBD1 (5 bases). Per germline, CDR1 SGHRS and CDR2 YFSETQ. The CDR3 spans 14 residues.

J is TRBJ1-2 and V is TRBV9; D is uncertain. The CDR3 consists of 16 residues. V lost 7 bases, J lost 4 bases, and 23 bases lay in between. From germline, CDR1 is SGDLS and CDR2 YYNGEE. The DNA of the CDR3 is TGTGCCAGCGTGATCAGGTACTCAAGAAAGGCCTATGGCTACACCTTC. It specifies CASVIRYSRKAYGYTF.

As for this clonotype: This sequence may be a read error, since a much larger clone differs from it by one base. The chain carries TRBV20-1 and TRBJ2-5; D gene uncertain. The CDR3 sequence is 14 residues long. Trimming cost V 6 bases and J 2 bases, with 16 bases left between them. Germline-derived CDR1 and CDR2 are DFQATT and SNEGSKA (reference sequence). The CDR3 protein is CSAREANEQETQYF. DNA of the CDR3: TGCAGTGCCCGTGAGGCTAACGAACAAGAGACCCAGTACTTC.

Concerning this clonotype: A clone one base away is much larger, so this may be a read error. This chain links TRBV11-2 with TRBJ1-6; D is undetermined. CDR3 length: 16 residues. Per germline, CDR1 SGHAT and CDR2 FQNNGV. The CDR3 DNA follows: TGTGCCAGCAGCTTGAGGCTTTCCTCGGCCAATTCATCCCTCCACTTT. Translation gives CASSLRLSSANSSLHF.

To note about this clonotype: A much larger clone lies one base from this, so it may be a read error. The V call is TRBV24-1, the J call TRBJ2-5, with 9 bases aligning to TRBD2. The DNA end is more similar to TRBJ2-7, so the J call may be wrong. The germline CDR1 and CDR2 sequences are KGHDR and SFDVKD. CDR3 size: 18 residues. The CDR3 region has the DNA TGTGTCACCAGTGATCGGACTAGCGAATGTACCGGGCTCTACGAGCAGTACTTC. It specifies CVTSDRTSECTGLYEQYF.

This clonotype came up many times. The V gene is TRBV28, the J gene TRBJ2-2; 7 bases agree with TRBD2. Losses at the gene ends were 2 bases for V and 3 bases for J; bases not matched to a gene: 6. This CDR3 spans 16 amino acids. CDR1 and CDR2 from the germline V gene are MDHEN and SYDVKM. The CDR3 DNA is TGTGCCAGCAGTTTAGCGGGAGCAAAGGACACCGGGGAGCTGTTTTTT. Translated: CASSLAGAKDTGELFF.

This clonotype showed up many times. V and J are TRBV18 and TRBJ2-5, with 8 bases aligning to TRBD1. The ends lost 2 bases at V and 2 bases at J; junction bases unmatched: 10. This CDR3 has 17 residues. CDR1 and CDR2 from the germline V gene are KGHSH and LQKENI. In nucleotides, the CDR3 is TGTGCCAGCTCACCATTCAGGGGGCTGACCCCTCAAGAGACCCAGTACTTC. Its translation is CASSPFRGLTPQETQYF. The whole variable domain, filled in from reference TRBV18 and TRBJ2-5, reads NAGVMQNPRHLVRRRGQEARLRCSPMKGHSHVYWYRQLPEEGLKFMVYLQKENIIDESGMPKERFSAEFPKEGPSILRIQQVVRGDSAAYFCASSPFRGLTPQETQYFGPGTRLLVL.

Concerning this clonotype: A read error may be the cause here, since a much bigger clone is one base away. The chain carries TRBV4-1 and TRBJ1-5; D remains ambiguous. Per the germline V gene, CDR1 is MGHRA and CDR2 is YSYEKL. This CDR3 contains 16 residues. Deletions cut 4 bases from V and 7 bases from J, with 20 bases between. The CDR3 here is CASSPKGSALGQPQHF. CDR3 in DNA: TGCGCCAGCAGCCCAAAGGGCAGCGCCTTAGGACAGCCCCAGCATTTT.

Turning to this clonotype: A much larger clone is a single base away; this may be a read error. The chain uses TRBV2 and TRBJ2-5; perhaps TRBD2 as D (5 bases). Trimming removed 5 bases from V and 11 bases from J, with 12 bases in between. The CDR3 is 11 amino acids. Germline V gene lookup returns CDR1 SNHLY and CDR2 FYNNEI. The CDR3 region is CASSWEYGQYF. Here the CDR3 DNA reads TGTGCCAGCAGTTGGGAGTACGGGCAGTACTTC. The full variable domain, its missing parts supplied by reference TRBV2 and TRBJ2-5, is EPEVTQTPSHQVTQMGQEVILRCVPISNHLYFYWYRQILGQKVEFLVSFYNNEISEKSEIFDDQFSVERPDGSNFTLKIRSTKLEDSAMYFCASSWEYGQYFGPGTRLLVL.

This clonotype occurred once. A much larger clonotype is one base distant, so this may be a read error. This rearrangement joins TRBV6-2 or TRBV6-3 to TRBJ2-7; TRBD1 matches at 10 bases. The trim removed 8 bases at V and 7 bases at J, leaving 5 bases unmatched. This CDR3 contains 12 residues. Germline CDR1 is MNHEY and CDR2 is SVGEGT. This CDR3 reads CASGQGVGEQYF. For the CDR3, the DNA is TGTGCCAGCGGACAGGGGGTGGGAGAGCAGTACTTC.

The table lists this clonotype with many counts. The gene calls are TRBV27 and TRBJ2-2, with 13 bases aligning to TRBD2. CDR3 size: 20 residues. Germline CDR1 reads MNHEY; CDR2 reads SMNVEV (reference sequence). Trimming at V came to 2 bases and at J to 7 bases, leaving 16 bases not matched to a gene. The DNA of the CDR3 is TGTGCCAGCAGTTTACCGGCCCCACTAGCGGGAGGGCCTTACGGCGGGGAGCTGTTTTTT. This translates into CASSLPAPLAGGPYGGELFF.

A note on this clonotype: With a much larger clone just one base away, this may be a read error. The V gene is TRBV19, the J gene TRBJ1-4; 9 bases match TRBD1. This CDR3 is built from 19 residues. The V gene's germline CDR1 is LNHDA and CDR2 SQIVND (reference sequence). In DNA form, the CDR3 reads TGTGCCGGTAGTCCTCGGACAGGGGCCGGTGGGGCAACTAATGAAAAACTGTTTTTT. This encodes CAGSPRTGAGGATNEKLFF.

This clonotype came up many times. V is TRBV11-3 and J is TRBJ1-2; D gene unclear. CDR1 and CDR2 from the germline V gene are SGHNT and YENEEA. Deletions cut 5 bases from V and 4 bases from J, with 23 bases between. The length of the CDR3 is 17 residues. The CDR3 protein is CASSPSYDLGKTYGYTF. CDR3 bases: TGTGCCAGCAGCCCAAGTTACGATCTCGGAAAGACCTATGGCTACACCTTC.